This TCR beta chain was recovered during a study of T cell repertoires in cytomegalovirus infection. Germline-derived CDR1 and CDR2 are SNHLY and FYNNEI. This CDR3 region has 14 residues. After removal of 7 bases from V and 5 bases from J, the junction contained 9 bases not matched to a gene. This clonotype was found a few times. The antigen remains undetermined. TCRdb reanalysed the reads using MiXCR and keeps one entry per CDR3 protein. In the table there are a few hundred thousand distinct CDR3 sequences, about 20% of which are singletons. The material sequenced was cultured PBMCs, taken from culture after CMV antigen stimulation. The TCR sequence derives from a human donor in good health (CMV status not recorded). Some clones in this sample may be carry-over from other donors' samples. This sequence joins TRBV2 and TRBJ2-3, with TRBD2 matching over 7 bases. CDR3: CASTPAGAQDTQYF. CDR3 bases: TGTGCCAGCACCCCTGCGGGAGCCCAAGATACGCAGTATTTT.